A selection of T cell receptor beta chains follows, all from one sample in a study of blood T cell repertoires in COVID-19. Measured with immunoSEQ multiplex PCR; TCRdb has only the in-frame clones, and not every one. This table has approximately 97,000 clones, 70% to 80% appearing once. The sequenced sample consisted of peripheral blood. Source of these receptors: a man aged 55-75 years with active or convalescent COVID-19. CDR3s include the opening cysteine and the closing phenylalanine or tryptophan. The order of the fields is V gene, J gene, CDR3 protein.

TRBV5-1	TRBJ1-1	CASSSHSEAFF
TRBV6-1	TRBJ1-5	CASSEDRGIYQPQHF
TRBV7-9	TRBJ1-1	CASSLPQGIRTEAFF
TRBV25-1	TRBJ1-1	CASTPPGGLGTEAFF
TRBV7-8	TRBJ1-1	CASSSPLGGLGGTEAFF
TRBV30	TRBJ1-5	CAWSRGWNQPQHF
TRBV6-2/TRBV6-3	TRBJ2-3	CASSGWDRVRDTQYF
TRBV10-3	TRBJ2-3	CAISDGIAGVYTQYF
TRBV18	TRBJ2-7	CASSTTGAGAYEQYF
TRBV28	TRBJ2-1	CASRLAGGSYNEQFF
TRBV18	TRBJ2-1	CASSPPTGTDEQFF
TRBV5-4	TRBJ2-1	CASTRRGSSYNEQFF
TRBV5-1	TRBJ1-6	CASSLDGGIWNSPLHF
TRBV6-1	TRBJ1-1	CASSERGRGTEAFF
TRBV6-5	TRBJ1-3	CASSWGQFRSGNTIYF
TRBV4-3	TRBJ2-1	CASSQYGSGPYNEQFF
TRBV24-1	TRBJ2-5	CATSGAGLQETQYF
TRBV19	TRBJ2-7	CASSAPVGSGEQYF
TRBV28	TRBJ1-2	CASSIPQKNYGYTF
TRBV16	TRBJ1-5	CASNQRGPEQPQHF
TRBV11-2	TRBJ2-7	CASSLRDGTLPFEQYF
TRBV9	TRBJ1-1	CASSVEGTGGPNTEAFF
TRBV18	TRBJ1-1	CASSPGQENTEAFF
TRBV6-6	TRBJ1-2	CASSRTGNYGYTF
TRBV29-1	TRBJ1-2	CSVEGQGASGYTF
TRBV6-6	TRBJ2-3	CASSPSWGRFTDTQYF
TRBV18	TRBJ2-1	CASSPRITSGNEQFF
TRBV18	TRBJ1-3	CASSPTGIGGNTIYF
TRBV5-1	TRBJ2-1	CASSFSHNEQFF
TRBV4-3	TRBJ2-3	CASSQERTGGTDTQYF
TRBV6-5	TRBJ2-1	CASQALSSYNEQFF
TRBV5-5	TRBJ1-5	CASSMLGSSNQPQHF
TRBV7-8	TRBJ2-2	CASSLGLAGGIITGELFF
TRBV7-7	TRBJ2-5	CASSSGQQETQYF
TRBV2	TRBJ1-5	CASSVGQGGQPQHF
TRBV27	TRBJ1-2	CASSLSRGKYGYTF
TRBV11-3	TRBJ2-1	CASNFYRGNEQFF
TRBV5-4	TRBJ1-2	CASSLQGSHGYTF
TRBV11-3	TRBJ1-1	CASSLDRGQVNTEAFF
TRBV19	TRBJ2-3	CASTGWPSTDTQYF
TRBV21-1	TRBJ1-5	CARFGGVSQPQHF
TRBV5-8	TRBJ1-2	CASRVDRGRRYGYTF
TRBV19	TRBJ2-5	CASSSGTSGRKGETQYF
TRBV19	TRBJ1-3	CASSMTGGTGNTIYF
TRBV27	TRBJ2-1	CASSSLADYNEQFF